What follows are 2 T cell receptor beta chains derived from one specimen sequenced in a study of T cells in Graves' hyperthyroidism and ophthalmopathy. Authors of the study amplified TCR beta CDR3 regions from RNA transcripts. The primer set for the first-round RT-PCR of the TCR CDR3 was HTBI. TCRdb independently ran MiXCR on the multiplex PCR reads; one entry per CDR3 protein. Among a few hundred thousand distinct CDR3 sequences listed, 15% were seen once. Sequences were obtained from blood. The receptors stem from a woman aged 25 to 45 with Graves' hyperthyroidism.

This clonotype came up many times. CDR3 bases: TGTGCCAGCAGCGACGGACTGCACCAAGAGACCCAGTACTTC. Its translation: CASSDGLHQETQYF. This chain uses TRBV9 with TRBJ2-5; D is perhaps TRBD2 (5 bases). With 3 bases removed from V and 0 bases from J, the gap between germline ends came to 9 bases. Looked up from germline, CDR1 is SGDLS and CDR2 is YYNGEE. This CDR3 contains 14 residues.

The CDR3 spells CASTEDIYGYTF. The CDR3 DNA sequence: TGTGCCAGCACCGAGGACATTTATGGCTACACCTTC. The chain uses TRBV6-2 or TRBV6-3 and TRBJ1-2; TRBD1 is a possible D gene (5 bases). Germline V gene data show CDR1 as MNHEY and CDR2 as SVGEGT. The CDR3 covers 12 residues. The V gene lost 7 bases and the J gene lost 5 bases, with 11 bases spanning the gap.